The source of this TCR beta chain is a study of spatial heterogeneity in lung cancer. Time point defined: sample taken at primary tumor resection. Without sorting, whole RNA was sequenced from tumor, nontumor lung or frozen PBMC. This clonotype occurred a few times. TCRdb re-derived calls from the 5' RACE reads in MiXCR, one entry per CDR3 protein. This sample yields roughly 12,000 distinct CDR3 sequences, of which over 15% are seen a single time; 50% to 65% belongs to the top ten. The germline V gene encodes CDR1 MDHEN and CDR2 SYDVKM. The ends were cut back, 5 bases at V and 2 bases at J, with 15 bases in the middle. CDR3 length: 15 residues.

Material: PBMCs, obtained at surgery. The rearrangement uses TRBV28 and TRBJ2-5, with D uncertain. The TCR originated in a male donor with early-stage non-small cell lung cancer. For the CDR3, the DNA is TGTGCCAGCAGTCCCCATAAGTCTCCACAAGAGACCCAGTACTTC. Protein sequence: CASSPHKSPQETQYF. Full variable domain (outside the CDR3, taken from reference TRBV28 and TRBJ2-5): DVKVTQSSRYLVKRTGEKVFLECVQDMDHENMFWYRQDPGLGLRLIYFSYDVKMKEKGDIPEGYSVSREKKERFSLILESASTNQTSMYLCASSPHKSPQETQYFGPGTRLLVL.